This T cell receptor (beta chain) was found in a study of blood T cell repertoires in COVID-19 (TCRdb year 2020). For the wider study: Samples covering the acute and convalescent phases of COVID-19 were provided by collaborators in the United States, Italy and Spain. The prospective study material was composed of cDNA or gDNA derived from T cells, B-cell-depleted T cells, or PBMCs. The dataset comprised deeply sampled blood TCRbeta repertoires from subjects exposed to, actively infected with, or recovered from COVID-19. The repertoires were released in a freely available public database intended as a resource for research on the immune response to SARS-CoV-2. The samples were drawn from two sources: the first 160 participants of the ongoing ImmuneRACE study, and some 1,300 subjects contributed by 6 global collaborators. Nearly every sample came with metadata listing a de-identified subject ID, COVID-19 status, age in years and sex. Where available, HLA class I and class II types were taken from metadata supplied by the sample provider and were not determined by assay-based typing. Overall results and qualifications from the work: How much clinical and demographic metadata was included differed by source and by participant, and the metadata was provided uncurated.

In the prospective study, participants were about 18 to 95 years old, resided in about two dozen geographic areas of the United States, and were enrolled through a virtual design. In the prospective study, participants were assigned to cohorts based on the clinical history participants reported in a screening survey and a study questionnaire. Exposed participants had been in contact with someone with a PCR-confirmed or clinician-diagnosed COVID-19 case within 2 weeks of study entry. In the prospective study, whole blood, serum and a nasopharyngeal or oropharyngeal swab were collected from each participant by mobile phlebotomists. Participants in the prospective study had the option to provide additional blood draws and questionnaires over a roughly two-month period. Prospective study blood samples were shipped either frozen or at room temperature before DNA extraction. Regarding this clone: Its antigen has not been determined. Within one base of it there is no much larger clone, and no base qualities were kept.

For CDR1 and CDR2, the germline V gene lists WSHSY and SAAADI. The CDR3, cysteine through phenylalanine, is 15 amino acids long. Only the CDR3 DNA stays, 45 bases, in frame from base 1. After removal of 6 bases from V and 6 bases from J, the junction retains 13 bases not matched to a gene. TCRbeta CDR3 regions were amplified from genomic DNA by means of the immunoSEQ Assay, a bias-controlled multiplex PCR. In the original analysis: The number of nucleated cells in each sample was estimated by amplification of reference gene primers within the assay. To quantify the absolute abundance of each unique TCRbeta CDR3 rearrangement, sequence reads were collapsed and filtered. For each sample, productive Simpson clonality was calculated by taking the square root of Simpson's diversity index across productive rearrangements. Entries here come from immuneACCESS through TCRdb and include only in-frame sequences with V and J called. Some clones fail to appear in such tables; in the studies checked, an unresolved V gene covers under half of the shortfall, and the cause of the remainder is unknown. Clone size and the V and J calls come from that table; the DNA yielded D and trimming. Across this sample there are around 270,000 clones, with 88% seen only once. 2.5% to 4% of the sample is held by the ten biggest clonotypes.

Sequencing was carried out using PBMCs or T cells enriched from blood (not recorded which). The chain joins TRBV10-2 to TRBJ1-2; TRBD1 aligns with 7 central bases. This TCR came from a woman aged 35 to 49 who had been exposed to COVID-19. CDR3 loop: CASSLLGQNPHGYTF. The DNA sequence is TGCGCCAGCAGCCTCCTGGGACAGAATCCTCATGGCTACACCTTC.